The 11 T cell receptor beta chains in this list originate from one sample, sequenced in a study of blood T cell repertoires in COVID-19. Method: immunoSEQ multiplex PCR; TCRdb's copy keeps in-frame clones and lacks some. Here the sample spans roughly 250,000 clones, 85% to 90% being singletons. The material sequenced was peripheral blood. The receptor source for this set is a woman aged 40 to 50 with acute or convalescent COVID-19.

This chain links TRBV3-1 (or the pseudogene TRBV3-2) with TRBJ1-2; possible D gene TRBD1, 5 bases. The V gene lost 1 base and the J gene lost 8 bases, with 11 bases spanning the gap. This CDR3 has 13 amino acids. Germline V gives CDR1 LGHDT, CDR2 YNNKEL (reference sequence). CDR3 protein: CASSQVPRTGYTF. The CDR3 DNA follows: TGTGCCAGCAGCCAAGTTCCCCGGACAGGCTACACCTTC.

The chain uses TRBV18 and TRBJ1-2; tentative D call: TRBD1 (6 bases). Germline values: CDR1 KGHSH, CDR2 LQKENI. This CDR3 is 15 amino acids long. Deletions cut 2 bases from V and 8 bases from J, with 18 bases between. The CDR3 sequence is CASSPFDGQKKGYTF. The CDR3, as DNA: TGTGCCAGCTCACCATTCGACGGACAGAAAAAGGGCTACACCTTC.

The chain carries TRBV29-1 and TRBJ1-3, with D possibly TRBD1 on 6 matching bases. The length of the CDR3 is 12 residues. V lost 7 bases and J lost 4, with 11 bases in between. Germline CDR1 is SQVTM and CDR2 is ANQGSEA. In DNA, the CDR3 is TGCAGCGCACAGGGTTCAGGAAACACCATATATTTT. Encoded protein: CSAQGSGNTIYF.

The chain uses TRBV5-4 and TRBJ1-1; possible D gene TRBD1, 6 bases. This CDR3 is built from 15 residues. Germline V gene data show CDR1 as SGHNT and CDR2 as YYREEE (reference sequence). The V and J ends lost 0 bases and 5 bases respectively, with 14 bases between them. The CDR3 coding sequence is TGTGCCAGCAGCTTGGCGGAAGGGGGAAGAACTGAAGCTTTCTTT. Protein: CASSLAEGGRTEAFF. Together with reference TRBV5-4 and TRBJ1-1, the CDR3 gives the full variable domain: ETGVTQSPTHLIKTRGQQVTLRCSSQSGHNTVSWYQQALGQGPQFIFQYYREEENGRGNFPPRFSGLQFPNYSSELNVNALELDDSALYLCASSLAEGGRTEAFFGQGTRLTVV.

This rearrangement joins TRBV10-1 to TRBJ2-1, with 9 positions matching TRBD2. The V gene's germline CDR1 is WNHNN and CDR2 SYGVQD (reference sequence). The V and J ends lost 4 bases and 7 bases, in that order; junction bases with no gene match: 11. The CDR3 is 16 residues long. The CDR3 spells CASSAQAAGGRNEQFF. The CDR3 DNA follows: TGCGCCAGCAGTGCCCAGGCCGCGGGGGGGCGAAATGAGCAGTTCTTC.

The chain links TRBV4-1 to TRBJ1-1; the match to TRBD1 covers 7 bases. The CDR3 is 14 amino acids. Germline V CDR1 and CDR2: MGHRA, YSYEKL. Unmatched junction bases numbered 6, after V lost 4 bases and J lost 4 bases. The CDR3 DNA is TGCGCCAGCAGCCCGATTTCAGGGGGCACTGAAGCTTTCTTT. Translating it yields CASSPISGGTEAFF.

This clone was recorded a few times. The rearrangement joins TRBV18 to TRBJ2-7; 9 bases line up with TRBD1. This CDR3 is 13 amino acids long. V shed 8 bases and J 5 bases; nucleotides not matched to a gene: 7. Germline V CDR1 and CDR2: KGHSH, LQKENI. For the CDR3, the DNA is TGTGCCAGCGCGGGACAGGGAACCCACGAGCAGTACGTC. The encoded protein is CASAGQGTHEQYV.

J is TRBJ1-5 and V is TRBV2; D might be TRBD1 (5 bases). Trimming took off 11 bases at V and 1 base at J, with 15 bases between the two ends. CDR3 length: 14 residues. CDR1 is SNHLY and CDR2 is FYNNEI in the germline V gene. Written as DNA, the CDR3 is TGTGCCCACTCGCCCGCAGGGAGCAATCAGCCCCAGCATTTT. Translation gives CAHSPAGSNQPQHF.

V and J are TRBV10-2 and TRBJ2-2; D gene uncertain. Per the germline V gene, CDR1 is WSHSY and CDR2 is SAAADI. The CDR3 is 13 residues long. The V gene lost 3 bases and the J gene lost 4 bases, with 6 bases spanning the gap. DNA of the CDR3: TGCGCCAGCAGTGAAGCAGGCACCGGGGAGCTGTTTTTT. Protein sequence: CASSEAGTGELFF.

V is TRBV5-1 and J is TRBJ1-1, with D tentatively TRBD1 (5 bases). Trimming took 8 bases from V and 1 from J, leaving 15 bases between them. There are 14 residues in the CDR3. The germline gives CDR1 SGHRS, CDR2 YFSETQ. Here the CDR3 DNA reads TGCGCCAGTTACACGGGACTGCCGAACACTGAAGCTTTCTTT. This sequence encodes CASYTGLPNTEAFF. The full variable domain, in which reference TRBV5-1 and TRBJ1-1 provide the parts outside the CDR3, is KAGVTQTPRYLIKTRGQQVTLSCSPISGHRSVSWYQQTPGQGLQFLFEYFSETQRNKGNFPGRFSGRQFSNSRSEMNVSTLELGDSALYLCASYTGLPNTEAFFGQGTRLTVV.

This clone was detected once. The gene calls are TRBV9 and TRBJ1-5; D gene unclear. This CDR3 has 13 residues. V lost 4 bases and J lost 2, with 7 bases in between. Germline CDR1 and CDR2: SGDLS and YYNGEE. The CDR3: CASSKGGNQPQHF. The CDR3 bases are TGTGCCAGCAGCAAGGGAGGCAATCAGCCCCAGCATTTT.